The T cell receptor (beta chain) described here comes from a study of shared clonotypes between healthy human individuals. Profiling relied on immunoSEQ multiplex PCR, and the TCRdb table lists in-frame clones only, not all of them. The table shows hundreds of thousands of clones, with just under 97% occurring only once. Only CD45RO-negative cells positively selected for CCR7 counted as naive CD8 cells, so terminally differentiated effector memory CD45RA+ cells were excluded. Trimming shortened V by 3 bases and J by 6 bases, and 24 bases separated the two germline ends. CDR1 is MDHEN, CDR2 SYDVKM, per germline. The CDR3 totals 18 residues. Findings of the study overall: Lower generation probabilities were found for non-shared clonotypes than for those shared by all four donors. Around 4.7% of naive CD4 clonotypes were shared across several donors.

About this clone: Its antigen is currently unknown.

The sequencing sample was made of naive CD8+ T cells sorted from blood. The genes are TRBV28 and TRBJ1-5; D possibly corresponds to TRBD1 (6 bases). This receptor was taken from a woman aged 25-40 years in good health. CDR3 nucleotide sequence: TGTGCCAGCAGTTTGTTCGGTGGGGGGGGCTTTGGAACTCAGCCCCAGCATTTT. This codes for CASSLFGGGGFGTQPQHF.